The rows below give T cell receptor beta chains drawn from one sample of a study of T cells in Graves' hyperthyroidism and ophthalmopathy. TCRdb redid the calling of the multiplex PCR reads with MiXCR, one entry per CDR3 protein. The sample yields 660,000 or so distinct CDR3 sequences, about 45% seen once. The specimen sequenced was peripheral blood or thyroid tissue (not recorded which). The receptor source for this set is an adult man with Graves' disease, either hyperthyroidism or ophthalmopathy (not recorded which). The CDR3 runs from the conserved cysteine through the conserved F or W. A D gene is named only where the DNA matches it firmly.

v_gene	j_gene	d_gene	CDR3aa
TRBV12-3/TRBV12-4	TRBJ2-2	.	CASSLSGAVGELFF
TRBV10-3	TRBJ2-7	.	CAIGAFGTYVTYEQYF
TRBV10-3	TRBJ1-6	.	CAISERQRLNSPLHF
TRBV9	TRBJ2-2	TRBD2	CASNSGSRGELFF
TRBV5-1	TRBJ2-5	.	CASSFSGQLATGETQYF
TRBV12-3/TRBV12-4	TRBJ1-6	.	CASRDTRSYNSPLHF
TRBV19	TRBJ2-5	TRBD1	CASSVQGWKETQYF
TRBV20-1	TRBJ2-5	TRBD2	CSARLAGGGETQYF
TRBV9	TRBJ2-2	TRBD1	CASSPQPLDRVNTGELFF
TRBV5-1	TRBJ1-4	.	CASSLQTGAEEKLFF
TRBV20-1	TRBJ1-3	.	CSARDPGRGSGNTIYF
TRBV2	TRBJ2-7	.	CASSYGFQGREYEQYF
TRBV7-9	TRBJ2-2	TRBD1	CASSSSFPGQGWLGELFF
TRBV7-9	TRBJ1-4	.	CASSGGRTKFF
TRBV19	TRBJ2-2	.	CASSRARELFF
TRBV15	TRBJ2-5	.	CATSRGSSGETQYF
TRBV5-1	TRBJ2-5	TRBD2	CASSWTSGGYF
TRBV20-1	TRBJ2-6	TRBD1	CSAGDGTGVAVLTF
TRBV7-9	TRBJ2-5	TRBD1	CASSQTQGAWETQYF
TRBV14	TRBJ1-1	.	CASSQETFSTEAFF
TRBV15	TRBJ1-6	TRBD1	CATSRDRGQRWTSPLHF
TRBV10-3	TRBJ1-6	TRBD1	CAIRAMRHRGDSPLHF
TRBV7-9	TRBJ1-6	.	CASSPHQGLSPLHF
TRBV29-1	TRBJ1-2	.	CSVVGGQGGYTF
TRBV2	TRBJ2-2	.	CASSFRTGNTGELFF
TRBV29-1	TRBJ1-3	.	CSVTEGANTIYF
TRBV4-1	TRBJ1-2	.	CASSGTFRNYGYTF
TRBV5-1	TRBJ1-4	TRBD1	CASRGQGDEKLFF
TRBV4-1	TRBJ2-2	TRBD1	CASSQDTGGWAGELFF
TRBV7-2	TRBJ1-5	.	CASSLGGRLSEPQHF
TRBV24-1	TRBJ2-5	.	CATSDLAGEGETQYF
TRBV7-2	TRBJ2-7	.	CASSRNRVFYEQYF
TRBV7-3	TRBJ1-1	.	CASSPPDRVAEAFF
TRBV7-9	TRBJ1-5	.	CASSIGLLPDQPQHF
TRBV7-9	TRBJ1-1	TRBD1	CASSLWAAPDRANTEAFF
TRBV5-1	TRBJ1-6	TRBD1	CASSVSQGESPLHF
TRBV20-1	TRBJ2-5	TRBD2	CSVREAGGTSGATQYF
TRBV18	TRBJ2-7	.	CASSPRGRNDEQYF
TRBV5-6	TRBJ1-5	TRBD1	CASSPRGQGSQPQHF
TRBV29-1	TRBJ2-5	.	CSVGGTAGQETQYF
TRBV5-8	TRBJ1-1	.	CASSLGTNNDEAFF
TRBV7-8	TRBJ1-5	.	CASSPRTGNNQPQHF
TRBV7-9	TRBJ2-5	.	CASSQESEETQYF
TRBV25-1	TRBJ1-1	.	CASSARRGVGLEAFF
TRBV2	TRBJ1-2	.	CASSRRALYGYTF
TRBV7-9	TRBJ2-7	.	CASSPPRDWYEQYF
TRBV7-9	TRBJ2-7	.	CASSQGLRDSYEQYF
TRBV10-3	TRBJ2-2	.	CAISELDTGELFF
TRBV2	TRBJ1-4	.	CASSQSGREANEKLFF
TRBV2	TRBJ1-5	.	CASSEVGGDQPQHF
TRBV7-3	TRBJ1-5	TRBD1	CASSLTPDRGNQPQHF
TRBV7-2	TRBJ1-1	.	CASSFETHASYEAFF
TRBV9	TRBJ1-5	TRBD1	CASSDGQANQPQHF